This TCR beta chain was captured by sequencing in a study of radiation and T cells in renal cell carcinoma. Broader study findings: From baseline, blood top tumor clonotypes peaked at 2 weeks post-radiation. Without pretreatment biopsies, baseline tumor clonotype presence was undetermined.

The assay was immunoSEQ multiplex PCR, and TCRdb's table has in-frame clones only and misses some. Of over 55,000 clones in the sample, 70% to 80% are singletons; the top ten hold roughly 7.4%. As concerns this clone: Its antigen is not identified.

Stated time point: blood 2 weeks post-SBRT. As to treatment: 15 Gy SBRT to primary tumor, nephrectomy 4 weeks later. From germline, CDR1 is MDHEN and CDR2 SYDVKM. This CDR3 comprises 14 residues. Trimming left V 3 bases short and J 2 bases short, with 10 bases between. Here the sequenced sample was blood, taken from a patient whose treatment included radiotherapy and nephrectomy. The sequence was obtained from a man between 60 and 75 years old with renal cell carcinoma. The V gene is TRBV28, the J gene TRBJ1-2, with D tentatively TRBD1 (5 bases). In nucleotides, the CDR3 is TGTGCCAGCAGTTTGGGAGGGGTGAACTATGGCTACACCTTC. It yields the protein CASSLGGVNYGYTF.